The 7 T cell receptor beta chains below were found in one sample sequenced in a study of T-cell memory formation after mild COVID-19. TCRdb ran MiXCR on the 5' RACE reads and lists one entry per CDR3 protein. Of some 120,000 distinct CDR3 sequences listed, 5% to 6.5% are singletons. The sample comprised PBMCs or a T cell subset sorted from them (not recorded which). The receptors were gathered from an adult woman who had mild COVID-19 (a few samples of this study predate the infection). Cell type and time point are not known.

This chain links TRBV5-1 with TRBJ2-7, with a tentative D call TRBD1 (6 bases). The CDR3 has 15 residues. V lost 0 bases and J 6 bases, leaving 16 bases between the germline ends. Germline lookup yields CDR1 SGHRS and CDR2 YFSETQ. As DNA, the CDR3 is TGCGCCAGCAGCTTGGATGGACAGCCGAGGGGCGAGCAGTACTTC. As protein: CASSLDGQPRGEQYF.

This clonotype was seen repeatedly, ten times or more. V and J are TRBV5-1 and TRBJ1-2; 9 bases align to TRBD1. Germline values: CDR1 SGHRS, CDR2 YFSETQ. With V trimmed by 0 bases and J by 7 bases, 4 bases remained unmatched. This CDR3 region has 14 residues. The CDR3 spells CASSLDRGRLGYTF. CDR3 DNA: TGCGCCAGCAGCTTGGACAGGGGGCGTCTTGGCTACACCTTC.

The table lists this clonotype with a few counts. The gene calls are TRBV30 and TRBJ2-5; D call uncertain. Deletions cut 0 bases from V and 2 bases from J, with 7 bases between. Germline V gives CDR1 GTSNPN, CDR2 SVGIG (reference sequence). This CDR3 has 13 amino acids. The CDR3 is CAWSVPPQETQYF. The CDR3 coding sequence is TGTGCCTGGAGTGTACCCCCTCAAGAGACCCAGTACTTC.

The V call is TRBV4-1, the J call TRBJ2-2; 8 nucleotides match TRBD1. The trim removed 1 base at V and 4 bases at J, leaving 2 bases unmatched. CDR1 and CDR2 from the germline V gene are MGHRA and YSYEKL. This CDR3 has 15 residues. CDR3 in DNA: TGCGCCAGCAGCCAAGCGGGACAGGTCACCGGGGAGCTGTTTTTT. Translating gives CASSQAGQVTGELFF.

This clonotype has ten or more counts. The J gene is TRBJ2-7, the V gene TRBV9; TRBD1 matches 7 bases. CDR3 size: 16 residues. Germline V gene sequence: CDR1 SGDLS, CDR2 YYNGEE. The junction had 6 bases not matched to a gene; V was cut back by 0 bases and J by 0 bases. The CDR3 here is CASSVGGQDGSYEQYF. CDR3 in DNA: TGTGCCAGCAGCGTAGGCGGACAGGACGGCTCCTACGAGCAGTACTTC. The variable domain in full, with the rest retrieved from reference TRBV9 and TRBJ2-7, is DSGVTQTPKHLITATGQRVTLRCSPRSGDLSVYWYQQSLDQGLQFLIQYYNGEERAKGNILERFSAQQFPDLHSELNLSSLELGDSALYFCASSVGGQDGSYEQYFGPGTRLTVT.

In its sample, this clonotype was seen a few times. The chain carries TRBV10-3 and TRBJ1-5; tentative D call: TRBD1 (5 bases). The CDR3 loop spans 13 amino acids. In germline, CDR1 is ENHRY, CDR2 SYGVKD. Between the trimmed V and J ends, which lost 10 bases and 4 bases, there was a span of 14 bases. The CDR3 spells CATRDGGNQPQHF. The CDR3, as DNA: TGTGCCACCCGGGACGGCGGGAATCAGCCCCAGCATTTT.

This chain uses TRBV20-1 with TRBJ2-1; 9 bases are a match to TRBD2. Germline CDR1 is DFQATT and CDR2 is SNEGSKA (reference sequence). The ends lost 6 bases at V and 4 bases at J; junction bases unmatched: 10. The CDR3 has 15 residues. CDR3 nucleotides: TGCAGTGCCACAAGACTAGCGGCCGGATACAATGAGCAGTTCTTC. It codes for CSATRLAAGYNEQFF.